The next 3 T cell receptor beta chains were all read from a single sample in a study of CD8+ T cells in alopecia areata. Extracted RNA was reverse transcribed, and the resulting cDNA served as sequencing template. Generated by immunoSEQ multiplex PCR, the TCRdb table keeps only in-frame clones and is missing some. Of approximately 30,000 clones listed, around 62% are singletons. Sequencing input: NKG2D-high CD8+ T cells sorted from blood. The receptors shown here come from a human donor with alopecia areata.

The chain couples TRBV4-2 to TRBJ1-1; no firm D call. The germline CDR1 and CDR2 sequences are LGHNA and YNFKEQ. CDR3 length: 16 amino acids. V was pared by 1 base and J by 1 base, with 13 bases between. The CDR3 reads CASSQVYGYENTEAFF. The CDR3 coding sequence is TGTGCCAGCAGCCAAGTTTACGGATATGAGAACACTGAAGCTTTCTTT.

This clone appeared a few times. The gene calls are TRBV4-1 and TRBJ2-7; D gene unclear. Germline V gene lookup returns CDR1 MGHRA and CDR2 YSYEKL. The CDR3 sequence is 20 residues long. Trimming removed 0 bases at V and 3 bases at J, with 27 bases between. The CDR3 here is CASSQDVGRAWQVVNYEQYF. The CDR3, as DNA: TGCGCCAGCAGCCAAGACGTTGGACGGGCGTGGCAGGTAGTTAACTACGAGCAGTACTTC.

The chain is built from TRBV27 and TRBJ2-7; 8 nucleotides line up with TRBD2. Trimming took 0 bases from V and 4 from J; bases not matched to a gene: 2. CDR3 size: 14 residues. Germline V lookup: CDR1 MNHEY, CDR2 SMNVEV (reference sequence). The CDR3 spells CASSLSGGDYEQYF. The CDR3 bases are TGTGCCAGCAGTTTATCCGGGGGGGATTACGAGCAGTACTTC.